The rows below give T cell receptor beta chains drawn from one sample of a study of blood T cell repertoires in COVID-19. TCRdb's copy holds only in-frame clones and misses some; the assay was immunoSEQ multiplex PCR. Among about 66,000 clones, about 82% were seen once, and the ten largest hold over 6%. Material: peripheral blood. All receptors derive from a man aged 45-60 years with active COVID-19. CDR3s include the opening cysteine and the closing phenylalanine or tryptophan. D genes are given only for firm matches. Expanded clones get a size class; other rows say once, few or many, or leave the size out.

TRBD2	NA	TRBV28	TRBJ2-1	TGTGCCAGCAGTTTGTCCCGACTAGCGGGGGGAGGTGAGCAGTTCTTC	CASSLSRLAGGGEQFF
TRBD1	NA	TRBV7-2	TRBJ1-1	TGTGCCAGCAGCTCCTACTTTACAGGGGGCCGCACTGAAGCTTTCTTT	CASSSYFTGGRTEAFF
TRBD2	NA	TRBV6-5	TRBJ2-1	TGTGCCAGCCGATTGACTAGCGGGGGACATGAGCAGTTCTTC	CASRLTSGGHEQFF
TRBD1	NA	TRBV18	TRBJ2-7	TGTGCCAGCTCACCAAGAGGGGGCGAATACGAGCAGTACTTC	CASSPRGGEYEQYF
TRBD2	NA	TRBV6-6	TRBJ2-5	TGTGCCAGCACCCTTGGACTAGCGGGTACTGGTGAGACCCAGTACTTC	CASTLGLAGTGETQYF
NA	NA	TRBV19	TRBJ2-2	TGTGCCAGTAGTCCCCCCGCGAACACCGGGGAGCTGTTTTTT	CASSPPANTGELFF
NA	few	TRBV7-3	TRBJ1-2	TGTGCCAGCAGCCCCCCCGTGGAGGGGTGGCAGAGGGTATATGGCTACACCTTC	CASSPPVEGWQRVYGYTF
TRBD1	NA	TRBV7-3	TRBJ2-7	TGTGCCAGCAGCTTAGCCGGGACAGGGGGCTACGAGCAGTACTTC	CASSLAGTGGYEQYF
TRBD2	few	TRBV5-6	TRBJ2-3	TGTGCCAGCAGCCCGGGACTAGCGGTAGATACGCAGTATTTT	CASSPGLAVDTQYF
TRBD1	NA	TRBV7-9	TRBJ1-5	TGTGCCAGCAGCGCCGGGACAGGGGCGATCAATCAGCCCCAGCATTTT	CASSAGTGAINQPQHF
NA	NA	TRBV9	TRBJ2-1	TGTGCCAGCAGCGTAGACACTAGCTCCTACAATGAGCAGTTCTTC	CASSVDTSSYNEQFF
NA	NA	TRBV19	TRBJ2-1	TGTGCCAGTAGAATGGGGGGACCCTACAATGAGCAGTTCTTC	CASRMGGPYNEQFF
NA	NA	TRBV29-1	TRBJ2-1	TGCAGCGCTTTGGGGTCCCGAGGTCAGGGCTACAATGAGCAGTTCTTC	CSALGSRGQGYNEQFF
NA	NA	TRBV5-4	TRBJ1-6	TGTGCCAGCAGCTTGCAGGTCTCGAACTCACCCCTCCACTTT	CASSLQVSNSPLHF
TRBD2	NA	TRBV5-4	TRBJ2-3	TGTGCCAGCAGCTCACGGACTAGCGGGGGCACAGATACGCAGTATTTT	CASSSRTSGGTDTQYF
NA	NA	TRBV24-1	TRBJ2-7	TGTGCCACCAGTGATCACACGATGGCCTACGAGCAGTACTTC	CATSDHTMAYEQYF
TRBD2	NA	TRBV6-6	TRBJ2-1	TGTGCCAGCAGTCGTATTAGCGGGGGGCTCGATGAGCAGTTCTTC	CASSRISGGLDEQFF
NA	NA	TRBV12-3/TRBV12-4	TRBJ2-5	TGTGCCAGCAGTCCCCTAGGAGAAGAGACCCAGTACTTC	CASSPLGEETQYF